A single sample is the source of the 8 T cell receptor beta chains below, sequenced in a study of OX40 agonist ivuxolimab in advanced cancers. Generated by immunoSEQ multiplex PCR, the TCRdb table keeps only in-frame clones and is missing some. The data show some 67,000 clones, approximately 88% seen once. The sample here was CD4+ or CD8+ T cells sorted from blood, taken in a trial of the OX40 agonist ivuxolimab. The receptors originated from an adult with an advanced solid tumor such as melanoma, head and neck, liver or kidney cancer.

This sequence joins TRBV11-1 and TRBJ1-4, with D possibly being TRBD1 (5 bases). Germline V gene data show CDR1 as SGHAT and CDR2 as FQDESV (reference sequence). This CDR3 has 15 amino acids. V was clipped by 4 bases and J by 1 base, with 10 bases between them. The CDR3 region has the DNA TGTGCCAGCAGCTCCCGGGACGGAACTAATGAAAAACTGTTTTTT. It is translated as CASSSRDGTNEKLFF. The whole variable domain, remainder taken from reference TRBV11-1 and TRBJ1-4, is EAEVAQSPRYKITEKSQAVAFWCDPISGHATLYWYRQILGQGPELLVQFQDESVVDDSQLPKDRFSAERLKGVDSTLKIQPAELGDSAMYLCASSSRDGTNEKLFFGSGTQLSVL.

V usage is TRBV28 and J usage is TRBJ1-1; no firm D call. V was cut by 5 bases and J by 4 bases, with 8 bases left in between. The CDR3 totals 12 residues. Germline V gene data show CDR1 as MDHEN and CDR2 as SYDVKM. The CDR3 coding sequence is TGTGCCAGCAGTCTGATGGGCACTGAAGCTTTCTTT. Its translation: CASSLMGTEAFF.

CDR3 protein: CASSSLDGNTEAFF. The CDR3 nucleotides are TGTGCCAGCAGCTCCCTTGACGGGAACACTGAAGCTTTCTTT. The chain links TRBV5-4 to TRBJ1-1; D is undetermined. V was shortened by 3 bases and J by 1 base, with 10 bases between the two germline ends. This CDR3 has 14 residues. Germline-derived CDR1 and CDR2 are SGHNT and YYREEE (reference sequence).

V usage is TRBV7-9 and J usage is TRBJ2-4; D possibly corresponds to TRBD1 (6 bases). The CDR3 loop spans 15 amino acids. Germline V gives CDR1 SEHNR, CDR2 FQNEAQ (reference sequence). V was cut by 3 bases and J by 8 bases, with 17 bases left in between. CDR3 sequence (DNA): TGTGCCAGCAGCTTTTATCAGGGGCCCCAGGACATTCAGTACTTC. This encodes CASSFYQGPQDIQYF.

The CDR3 coding sequence is TGTGCCAGCAGCCAAGTGTCGGTCAGCCGGTACAATGAGCAGTTCTTC. It encodes CASSQVSVSRYNEQFF. The gene calls are TRBV14 and TRBJ2-1; D not resolved. Germline V gives CDR1 SGHDN, CDR2 FVKESK. Trimming stripped 1 base from V and 4 bases from J, with 14 bases between. The CDR3 is made up of 16 amino acids.

V is TRBV9 and J is TRBJ1-2; D may be TRBD1 (6 bases). V was trimmed by 4 bases and J by 2 bases, leaving 12 bases between them. CDR3 length: 14 residues. CDR1 SGDLS and CDR2 YYNGEE come from the germline V gene. The CDR3: CASSTAGHNYGYTF. CDR3 in DNA: TGTGCCAGCAGCACAGCGGGACACAACTATGGCTACACCTTC.

This chain links TRBV29-1 with TRBJ2-5, with D uncertain. V shed 7 bases and J shed 1 base, with 13 bases lying between them. This CDR3 comprises 13 residues. Looked up from germline, CDR1 is SQVTM and CDR2 is ANQGSEA. The CDR3 DNA reads as TGCAGCGCCGGATGGCAGCCCCAAGAGACCCAGTACTTC. This gives the protein CSAGWQPQETQYF.

The genes are TRBV7-3 and TRBJ1-2; 7 bases agree with TRBD1. The V and J ends lost 5 bases and 7 bases, in that order; junction bases with no gene match: 4. Germline CDR1 and CDR2: SGHTA and FQGTGA. The CDR3 has 12 amino acids. In DNA form, the CDR3 reads TGTGCCAGCAGCGCCGACAGGGTTGGCTACACCTTC. Its translation: CASSADRVGYTF.